These T cell receptor beta chains were read from a single sample in a study of blood T cells in healthy people across ages. MiXCR, applied by TCRdb to the 5' RACE reads, yields one record per CDR3 protein. The table includes about 1.4 million distinct CDR3 sequences, almost 60% detected once. Input material: blood. The receptors here all came from a man aged 18-30 years in good health. CDR3s include the opening cysteine and the closing phenylalanine or tryptophan. D genes are given only for firm matches. Some rows have no size entry. The others give once, few or many, or a class for an expanded clone.

cdr3_nt	cdr3_aa	cdr3_length	j_call	v_call	d_call	clone_size
TGCAGTGCTAAAGGACACGACGCATACGAGCAGTACTTC	CSAKGHDAYEQYF	13	TRBJ2-7	TRBV20-1	.	.
TGTGCCAGCAGTCCCACGGGGTCCGATCAAGAGACCCAGTACTTC	CASSPTGSDQETQYF	15	TRBJ2-5	TRBV27	.	few
TGTGCCAGCAGCCGGGGGAGCGTCTCACAAGAGACCCAGTACTTC	CASSRGSVSQETQYF	15	TRBJ2-5	TRBV6-1	.	.
TGTGCCAGCAGTTTTGGGGCAGATCAGCCCCAGCATTTT	CASSFGADQPQHF	13	TRBJ1-5	TRBV12-3/TRBV12-4	.	.
TGTGCCAGCAGTTATGGGACCTACTCCTACGAGCAGTACTTC	CASSYGTYSYEQYF	14	TRBJ2-7	TRBV6-5	.	.
TGTGCCAGCAGTGAGTTAGACAGCGTTTCACCCCTCCACTTT	CASSELDSVSPLHF	14	TRBJ1-6	TRBV25-1	.	once
TGTGCCAGCAGCGTTAAGATGAACACTGAAGCTTTCTTT	CASSVKMNTEAFF	13	TRBJ1-1	TRBV9	.	.
TGTGCCAGCAGCTTAGGGATGGACGGCGGCTACACCTTC	CASSLGMDGGYTF	13	TRBJ1-2	TRBV11-2	.	.
TGCGCCAGCAGCTTTTGGGGGGGCGAGTACGAGCAGTACTTC	CASSFWGGEYEQYF	14	TRBJ2-7	TRBV5-1	.	few
TGCGCCAGCAGCGAGGTCGTTAGACGCACAGATACGCAGTATTTT	CASSEVVRRTDTQYF	15	TRBJ2-3	TRBV5-1	.	.
TGTGCCAGTAGAGAGGGAGGTACGCAGTATTTT	CASREGGTQYF	11	TRBJ2-3	TRBV19	.	.
TGTGCCAGCAGTTACTCGACAGGGGAGGGCTACGAGCAGTACTTC	CASSYSTGEGYEQYF	15	TRBJ2-7	TRBV6-5	.	.
TGCACGGGTGACTTCTACGAGCAGTACTTC	CTGDFYEQYF	10	TRBJ2-7	TRBV20-1	.	.
TGTGCCAGCAGCACTAGCGGGGGGCCCTCCTACGAGCAGTACTTC	CASSTSGGPSYEQYF	15	TRBJ2-7	TRBV7-9	TRBD2	once
TGTGCCATCAGTGAGCCTTTGACAGGGGGCATCTCCTACGAGCAGTACTTC	CAISEPLTGGISYEQYF	17	TRBJ2-7	TRBV10-3	TRBD1	.
TGTGCCAGCAGTGAAGGCATAGGGGGCGACGAGCAGTACTTC	CASSEGIGGDEQYF	14	TRBJ2-7	TRBV6-1	TRBD1	.
TGTGCCAGCAGTTACTCGCGGGGCGTCACAGATACGCAGTATTTT	CASSYSRGVTDTQYF	15	TRBJ2-3	TRBV6-6	.	.
TGTGCCAGCAGCTTAGAGCACGGGACCATGACCTACGAGCAGTACTTC	CASSLEHGTMTYEQYF	16	TRBJ2-7	TRBV7-2	.	few
TGTGCCAGCAGCTTAGTCCGGGACACCCTTCGTTACACCTTC	CASSLVRDTLRYTF	14	TRBJ1-2	TRBV11-2	.	few
TGTGCCAGCAGCGAGGGACAGGGAAACTACAATGAGCAGTTCTTC	CASSEGQGNYNEQFF	15	TRBJ2-1	TRBV7-9	TRBD1	.
TGTGCCAGCAGTCGCGGGCCCGAGCAGTACTTC	CASSRGPEQYF	11	TRBJ2-7	TRBV3-1	.	few
TGTGCCAGCAGCTACGCTTACGGGCGGCGCTCCTACGAGCAGTACTTC	CASSYAYGRRSYEQYF	16	TRBJ2-7	TRBV7-2	.	few
TGTGCCAGCAGCATAGTTTACCCGGGACAGGGGTATGAGACCCAGTACTTC	CASSIVYPGQGYETQYF	17	TRBJ2-5	TRBV7-8	TRBD1	.
TGTGCCAGCAGTTACGGGGACAGCTACTACGAGCAGTACTTC	CASSYGDSYYEQYF	14	TRBJ2-7	TRBV6-5	TRBD1	.
TGCAGTGCTAGAGATCGAGGAGGGTGGGAGCAGTACTTC	CSARDRGGWEQYF	13	TRBJ2-7	TRBV20-1	.	.
TGTGCCAGCAGCGTAGCGTCCGACACAGATACGCAGTATTTT	CASSVASDTDTQYF	14	TRBJ2-3	TRBV9	.	.
TGTGCCACCAGCAGAGATCAGGGGCAAGAGACCCAGTACTTC	CATSRDQGQETQYF	14	TRBJ2-5	TRBV15	.	.
TGCGCCAGCAGCGCGGACAGGAAAGACACAGATACGCAGTATTTT	CASSADRKDTDTQYF	15	TRBJ2-3	TRBV5-1	TRBD1	.
TGTGCCAGCAGTTACCGGGGGACCTCTGGAAACACCATATATTTT	CASSYRGTSGNTIYF	15	TRBJ1-3	TRBV6-5	.	.
TGTGCCAGCAGTGATTGGCGGTCCGGGGAGCTGTTTTTT	CASSDWRSGELFF	13	TRBJ2-2	TRBV2	.	.
TGTGCCAGCAGTTTCTGTGGGCGGGGGCGCGAGCAGTACTTC	CASSFCGRGREQYF	14	TRBJ2-7	TRBV28	.	.
TGTGCCAGCAGCTTAGGAGCGGTCTCCTACAATGAGCAGTTCTTC	CASSLGAVSYNEQFF	15	TRBJ2-1	TRBV7-8	.	.
TGTGCCAGCAGTTTACTACCCCGAGGACGCGGCCGAATCTATGGCTACACCTTC	CASSLLPRGRGRIYGYTF	18	TRBJ1-2	TRBV27	.	.
TGCAGTGCTAGCTACCTTGGGACTAGCGGGGGCAGCTCCTACGAGCAGTACTTC	CSASYLGTSGGSSYEQYF	18	TRBJ2-7	TRBV20-1	TRBD2	.
TGCGCCAGCAGCCAAGGGCAGGACTACGAGCAGTACTTC	CASSQGQDYEQYF	13	TRBJ2-7	TRBV4-1	.	few
TGTGCCAGCAGCTTAGTGTCGTTCAACTATGGCTACACCTTC	CASSLVSFNYGYTF	14	TRBJ1-2	TRBV7-9	.	.
TGTGCCAGCAGCCCCCGGGGGCAGATGAACACTGAAGCTTTCTTT	CASSPRGQMNTEAFF	15	TRBJ1-1	TRBV5-6	.	.
TGTGCCAGCAGTCCAAGCCCGGGGAATGAGCAGTTCTTC	CASSPSPGNEQFF	13	TRBJ2-1	TRBV6-2/TRBV6-3	.	.
TGTGCCAGCAGCTCCCTGTTAAGGACTTACGAGCAGTACTTC	CASSSLLRTYEQYF	14	TRBJ2-7	TRBV7-9	.	few
TGTGCCAGTAGTGCCTTGGACCAGCGCACAGATACGCAGTATTTT	CASSALDQRTDTQYF	15	TRBJ2-3	TRBV19	.	.
TGCAGCGTTGAAGTAGTAGCGCCTCCCTACGGGCAGTACTTC	CSVEVVAPPYGQYF	14	TRBJ2-4	TRBV29-1	.	.
TGCAGTGCGCTCCGACAGGACCGTCGGGCGTCCCTCCACTTT	CSALRQDRRASLHF	14	TRBJ1-6	TRBV20-1	.	.
TGTGCCAGCAGCTTGGATTCGCGAGAGACCCAGTACTTC	CASSLDSRETQYF	13	TRBJ2-5	TRBV7-2	.	.
TGTGCCAGCAGCCTCAGACTAGCGGGACACACAGATACGCAGTATTTT	CASSLRLAGHTDTQYF	16	TRBJ2-3	TRBV3-1	TRBD2	.
TGTGCCAGCAGCCAAGTACGGGACAGCAGCACAGATACGCAGTATTTT	CASSQVRDSSTDTQYF	16	TRBJ2-3	TRBV3-1	TRBD1	.
TGCAGTGCTAGTTCGGACGGAGTACAGGGGGCGCTTTGGGAGTATGGCTACACCTTC	CSASSDGVQGALWEYGYTF	19	TRBJ1-2	TRBV20-1	TRBD1	.
TGTGCCAGCAGCCAACCGGGCCCAGTAAACATTCAGTACTTC	CASSQPGPVNIQYF	14	TRBJ2-4	TRBV14	.	.
TGCAGTGCTCAAAGTGCAGGAGCTAAACCTGGGGGCACCTTC	CSAQSAGAKPGGTF	14	TRBJ1-2	TRBV20-1	.	.
TGCAGCGTTGAAATACCGGGACAGGGGTTCTACGAGCAGTACTTC	CSVEIPGQGFYEQYF	15	TRBJ2-7	TRBV29-1	TRBD1	.
TGTGCCAGCGCGATAGGACAGGGAGGGTACATTCAGTACTTC	CASAIGQGGYIQYF	14	TRBJ2-4	TRBV6-5	.	few
TGTGCCAGCAGCTCTAGCGAGAACCGCTACGAGCAGTACTTC	CASSSSENRYEQYF	14	TRBJ2-7	TRBV5-5	.	few
TGTGCCAGCAGTTACTCACTGGAGCCGACTCCTTTAGGATATGGCTACACCTTC	CASSYSLEPTPLGYGYTF	18	TRBJ1-2	TRBV6-5	.	.
TGCGCCAGCAGTCCTACTAGCTCTGGGGCCAACGTCCTGACTTTC	CASSPTSSGANVLTF	15	TRBJ2-6	TRBV10-1	.	many
TGTGCCACCAGCAGAGATCAGATGAACACTGAAGCTTTCTTT	CATSRDQMNTEAFF	14	TRBJ1-1	TRBV15	.	few
TGCAGTGCACTCCAATTCAGGAGTGAGCAGTTCTTC	CSALQFRSEQFF	12	TRBJ2-1	TRBV20-1	.	few
TGTGCCAGCAGCCCTTTTGGGGAGACGACCTACGAGCAGTACTTC	CASSPFGETTYEQYF	15	TRBJ2-7	TRBV3-1	.	few
TGTGCCAGCAGCTCCGATACGTATAGCGGGGGAAAGAACACCGGGGAGCTGTTTTTT	CASSSDTYSGGKNTGELFF	19	TRBJ2-2	TRBV7-2	TRBD2	.